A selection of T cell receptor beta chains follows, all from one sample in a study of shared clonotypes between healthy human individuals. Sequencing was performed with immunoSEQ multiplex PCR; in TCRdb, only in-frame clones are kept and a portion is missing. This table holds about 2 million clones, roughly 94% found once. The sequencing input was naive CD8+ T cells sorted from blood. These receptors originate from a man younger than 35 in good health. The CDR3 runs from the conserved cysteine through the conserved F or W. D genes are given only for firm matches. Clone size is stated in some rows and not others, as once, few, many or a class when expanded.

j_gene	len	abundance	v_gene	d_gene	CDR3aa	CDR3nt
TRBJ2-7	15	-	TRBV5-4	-	CASSLGRGLTYEQYF	TGTGCCAGCAGCTTGGGGCGGGGGCTGACCTACGAGCAGTACTTC
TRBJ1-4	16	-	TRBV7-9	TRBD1	CASSSDLDRGGEKLFF	TGTGCCAGCAGCTCCGACTTGGACAGGGGGGGTGAAAAACTGTTTTTT
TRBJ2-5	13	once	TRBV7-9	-	CASSLDMEETQYF	TGTGCCAGCAGCCTAGACATGGAAGAGACCCAGTACTTC
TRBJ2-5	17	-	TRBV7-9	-	CASSLSGGGSVWETQYF	TGTGCCAGCAGCTTAAGTGGTGGGGGCTCGGTGTGGGAGACCCAGTACTTC
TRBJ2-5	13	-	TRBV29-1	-	CSVEGQGFETQYF	TGCAGCGTTGAAGGTCAAGGGTTTGAGACCCAGTACTTC
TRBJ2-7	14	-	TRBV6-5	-	CASSYSEGNDEQYF	TGTGCCAGCAGTTACTCGGAGGGTAACGACGAGCAGTACTTC
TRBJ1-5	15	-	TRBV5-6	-	CASSLKERADQPQHF	TGTGCCAGCAGCTTGAAAGAGAGGGCGGATCAGCCCCAGCATTTT
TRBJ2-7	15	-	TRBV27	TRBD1	CASSISTGNPYEQYF	TGTGCCAGCAGTATCTCGACAGGGAATCCCTACGAGCAGTACTTC
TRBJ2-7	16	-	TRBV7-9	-	CASSSGQVGRDYEQYF	TGTGCCAGCAGCTCCGGCCAGGTGGGCCGGGACTACGAGCAGTACTTC
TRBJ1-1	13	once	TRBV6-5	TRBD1	CASRGQGYTEAFF	TGTGCCAGCAGGGGACAGGGTTACACTGAAGCTTTCTTT
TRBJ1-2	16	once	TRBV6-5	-	CASSYSPGGSNYGYTF	TGTGCCAGCAGTTATTCCCCGGGGGGTTCTAACTATGGCTACACCTTC
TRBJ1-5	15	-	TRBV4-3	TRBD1	CASSPSRGINQPQHF	TGCGCCAGCAGTCCCAGCAGGGGGATTAATCAGCCCCAGCATTTT
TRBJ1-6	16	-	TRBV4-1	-	CASSQDQQLSGSPLHF	TGCGCCAGCAGCCAAGATCAACAGCTTTCGGGTTCACCCCTCCACTTT
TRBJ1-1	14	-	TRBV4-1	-	CASSQDNLRFEAFF	TGCGCCAGCAGCCAAGATAACTTAAGGTTTGAAGCTTTCTTT
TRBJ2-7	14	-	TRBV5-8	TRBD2	CASSVAGGLYEQYF	TGTGCCAGCAGCGTAGCGGGGGGCCTCTACGAGCAGTACTTC
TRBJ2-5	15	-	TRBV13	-	CASSLWVCSMETQYF	TGTGCCAGCAGCTTATGGGTCTGTTCAATGGAGACCCAGTACTTC
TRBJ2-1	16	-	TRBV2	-	CASSEVSQSSYNEQFF	TGTGCCAGCAGTGAAGTTTCGCAAAGCTCCTACAATGAGCAGTTCTTC
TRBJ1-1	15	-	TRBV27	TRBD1	CASSVTGGRSTEAFF	TGTGCCAGCAGTGTGACAGGGGGAAGAAGCACTGAAGCTTTCTTT
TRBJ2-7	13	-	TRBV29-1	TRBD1	CSVSGQVGYEQYF	TGCAGCGTTAGTGGACAGGTGGGCTACGAGCAGTACTTC
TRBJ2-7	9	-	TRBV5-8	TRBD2	CASSLAGGF	TGTGCCAGCAGCTTGGCGGGGGGCTTC
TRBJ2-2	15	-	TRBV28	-	CASSSRTPYTGELFF	TGTGCCAGCAGTTCCAGGACTCCCTACACCGGGGAGCTGTTTTTT
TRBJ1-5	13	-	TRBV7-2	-	CASSLQGHQPQHF	TGTGCCAGCAGCTTACAGGGGCATCAGCCCCAGCATTTT
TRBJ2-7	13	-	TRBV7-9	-	CASKRAASYEQYF	TGTGCCAGCAAGCGGGCAGCGAGCTACGAGCAGTACTTC
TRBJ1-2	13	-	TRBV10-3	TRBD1	CAISGTGNYGYTF	TGTGCCATCTCCGGGACAGGGAATTATGGCTACACCTTC
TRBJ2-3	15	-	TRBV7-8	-	CASSLTPISTDTQYF	TGTGCCAGCAGCTTGACACCGATAAGCACAGATACGCAGTATTTT
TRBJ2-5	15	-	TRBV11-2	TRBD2	CASSLELAGVETQYF	TGTGCCAGCAGCTTAGAACTAGCGGGGGTTGAGACCCAGTACTTC
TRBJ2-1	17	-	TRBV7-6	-	CASSPGAGASSYNEQFF	TGTGCCAGCAGCCCCGGGGCGGGGGCGAGCTCCTACAATGAGCAGTTCTTC
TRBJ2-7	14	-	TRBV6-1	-	CASNLLGSSYEQYF	TGTGCCAGCAATCTCCTCGGCAGTTCCTACGAGCAGTACTTC
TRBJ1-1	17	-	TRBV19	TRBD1	CASSNRDRAEVNTEAFF	TGTGCCAGTAGTAACCGGGACAGGGCAGAGGTGAACACTGAAGCTTTCTTT
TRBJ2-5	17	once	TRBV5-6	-	CASSLAGYGGPQETQYF	TGTGCCAGCAGCTTGGCAGGGTATGGAGGACCTCAAGAGACCCAGTACTTC
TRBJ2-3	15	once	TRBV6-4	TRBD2	CASSDEAGGGDTQYF	TGTGCCAGCAGTGACGAGGCGGGAGGGGGAGATACGCAGTATTTT
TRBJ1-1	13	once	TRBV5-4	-	CASSLSSGAEAFF	TGTGCCAGCAGCTTATCGTCAGGCGCTGAAGCTTTCTTT
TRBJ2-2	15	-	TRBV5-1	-	CASSPRGTNTGELFF	TGCGCCAGCAGCCCGCGAGGAACGAACACCGGGGAGCTGTTTTTT
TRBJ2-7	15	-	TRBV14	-	CASSHSRGFSYEQYF	TGTGCCAGCAGCCATTCAAGGGGATTTAGTTACGAGCAGTACTTC
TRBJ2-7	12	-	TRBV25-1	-	CASSAAFYEQYF	TGTGCCAGCAGTGCGGCCTTCTACGAGCAGTACTTC